The clone carrying this T cell receptor (beta chain) occurred many times. Germline-derived CDR1 and CDR2 are MNHEY and SMNVEV (reference sequence). This CDR3 comprises 14 residues. Trimming removed 0 bases at V and 5 bases at J, with 10 bases between. The sample belongs to a study of neurological immune-mediated disorders. TCRdb re-called the 5' RACE reads through MiXCR, storing one row per CDR3 protein. This table has around 79,000 distinct CDR3 sequences, roughly 14% appearing once. V and J are TRBV27 and TRBJ1-2; D ambiguous. Sequenced sample: PBMCs. This clonotype was obtained from a woman in her 50s in good health. CDR3 region: CASSLSLWEYGYTF. DNA for the CDR3: TGTGCCAGCAGTTTATCGCTATGGGAGTATGGCTACACCTTC.